The 31 T cell receptor beta chains presented below share a single source sample, sequenced in a study of T-cell memory formation after mild COVID-19. A single record per CDR3 protein comes from TCRdb applying MiXCR to the 5' RACE reads. The repertoire includes 300,000 to 400,000 distinct CDR3 sequences, around 13% of them detected once, and 20% to 25% sits in the top ten. Sequenced input: PBMCs or a T cell subset sorted from them (not recorded which). The receptors here all came from a man younger than 30 who had mild COVID-19 (a few samples of this study predate the infection). Cell type and time point are not known.

This clonotype came up many times. The CDR3 here is CASSPASTGELFF. DNA of the CDR3: TGTGCCAGCAGCCCTGCGAGTACCGGGGAGCTGTTTTTT. V gene TRBV11-2 combines with J gene TRBJ2-2; no clear D. The germline V gene encodes CDR1 SGHAT and CDR2 FQNNGV. This CDR3 is built from 13 residues. V dropped 5 bases and J dropped 5 bases, with 9 bases sitting between them. Using reference TRBV11-2 and TRBJ2-2 for the parts outside the CDR3, the full variable domain is EAGVAQSPRYKIIEKRQSVAFWCNPISGHATLYWYQQILGQGPKLLIQFQNNGVVDDSQLPKDRFSAERLKGVDSTLKIQPAKLEDSAVYLCASSPASTGELFFGEGSRLTVL.

The chain links TRBV7-6 to TRBJ1-1; D gene uncertain. Trimming cost V 1 base and J 0 bases, with 6 bases left between them. CDR1 SGHVS and CDR2 FNYEAQ come from the germline V gene. The CDR3 has 14 residues. CDR3 loop: CASSLDLMNTEAFF. The CDR3 DNA sequence: TGTGCCAGCAGCTTAGACCTAATGAACACTGAAGCTTTCTTT.

This clonotype has just a few counts. This chain uses TRBV6-5 with TRBJ2-2; 7 bases align to TRBD1. The CDR3 length is 15 residues. Germline values: CDR1 MNHEY, CDR2 SVGAGI. J lost 3 bases, V lost 4 bases, and 5 bases had no gene match. The CDR3 region has the DNA TGTGCCAGCAGTTTCCGGCAGGGGGACACCGGGGAGCTGTTTTTT. Protein product: CASSFRQGDTGELFF.

Ten or more counts support this clonotype. The rearrangement joins TRBV7-2 to TRBJ1-6; D possibly corresponds to TRBD1 (5 bases). Germline V gene lookup returns CDR1 SGHTA and CDR2 FQGNSA. This CDR3 has 13 residues. Trimming shortened V by 4 bases and J by 13 bases, and 14 bases separated the two germline ends. DNA of the CDR3: TGTGCCAGCAGCTATGTCCACAGGTCTCCCCTCCACTTT. It translates to CASSYVHRSPLHF.

The chain links TRBV20-1 to TRBJ2-7; D not certain. Trimming removed 1 base at V and 0 bases at J, with 13 bases between. Germline CDR1 and CDR2: DFQATT and SNEGSKA (reference sequence). This CDR3 contains 15 residues. CDR3 coding DNA: TGCAGTGCTAGAGGGGCAGCTTCAAGCTCCTACGAGCAGTACTTC. Translation: CSARGAASSSYEQYF.

Only a few counts were recorded for this clonotype. This chain uses TRBV5-6 with TRBJ1-2; D might be TRBD1 (5 bases). This CDR3 is 15 amino acids long. Germline loops: CDR1 SGHDT, CDR2 YYEEEE. The germline V and J ends were trimmed by 4 bases and 2 bases, with 15 bases remaining between them. CDR3 amino acids: CASSEGTPVNYGYTF. DNA for the CDR3: TGTGCCAGCAGCGAGGGGACGCCGGTCAACTATGGCTACACCTTC.

This clonotype showed up just a few times. This chain links TRBV28 with TRBJ1-4; 10 bases are shared with TRBD1. Germline CDR1 and CDR2: MDHEN and SYDVKM. CDR3 length: 15 amino acids. V was clipped by 6 bases and J by 7 bases; unmatched bases: 8. CDR3 DNA: TGTGCCAGCAGCCGACAGGGGGCCCGGGGTGAAAAACTGTTTTTT. Its translation is CASSRQGARGEKLFF.

This clonotype was counted a few times. This chain connects TRBV7-2 to TRBJ1-2, with 8 bases identical to TRBD1. The V segment lost 3 bases and the J segment 1 base; nucleotides outside the gene matches: 4. CDR1 is SGHTA and CDR2 is FQGNSA in the germline V gene. This CDR3 contains 15 residues. The CDR3 sequence is CASSLGTGVNYGYTF. In nucleotides, the CDR3 is TGTGCCAGCAGCTTGGGGACAGGAGTTAACTATGGCTACACCTTC.

This clonotype came up a few times. The chain is built from TRBV28 and TRBJ1-1, with TRBD1 matching over 7 bases. This CDR3 has 18 amino acids. Per germline, CDR1 MDHEN and CDR2 SYDVKM. The junction had 18 bases not matched to a gene; V was cut back by 5 bases and J by 3 bases. CDR3 DNA sequence: TGTGCCAGCAGTCCCCCCCGCGGCAGGGGGTCGTCTCACACTGAAGCTTTCTTT. Protein: CASSPPRGRGSSHTEAFF. Based on the CDR3 plus reference TRBV28 and TRBJ1-1, the full variable domain is DVKVTQSSRYLVKRTGEKVFLECVQDMDHENMFWYRQDPGLGLRLIYFSYDVKMKEKGDIPEGYSVSREKKERFSLILESASTNQTSMYLCASSPPRGRGSSHTEAFFGQGTRLTVV.

The sample holds many counts of this clonotype. The V and J genes are TRBV14 and TRBJ2-6; possibly TRBD1 for D (6 bases). The ends were cut back, 4 bases at V and 0 bases at J, with 7 bases in the middle. CDR3 length: 15 amino acids. CDR1 is SGHDN, CDR2 FVKESK, per germline. CDR3 coding DNA: TGTGCCAGCAGCCCGGGACACTCTGGGGCCAACGTCCTGACTTTC. It encodes CASSPGHSGANVLTF. Using reference TRBV14 and TRBJ2-6 for the parts outside the CDR3, the full variable domain is EAGVTQFPSHSVIEKGQTVTLRCDPISGHDNLYWYRRVMGKEIKFLLHFVKESKQDESGMPNNRFLAERTGGTYSTLKVQPAELEDSGVYFCASSPGHSGANVLTFGAGSRLTVL.

This chain uses TRBV12-3 or TRBV12-4 with TRBJ2-3; perhaps TRBD2 as D (5 bases). Trimming cost V 1 base and J 7 bases, with 18 bases left between them. CDR3 length: 16 residues. Here the CDR3 DNA reads TGTGCCAGCAGTTTAGTGTGGGGTGCTAGCTTTTATACGCAGTATTTT. Encoded protein: CASSLVWGASFYTQYF.

This clonotype was picked up a small number of times. V is TRBV12-3 or TRBV12-4 and J is TRBJ1-4; D perhaps matches TRBD1 (5 bases). This CDR3 has 16 amino acids. V was clipped by 4 bases and J by 0 bases, with 12 bases between them. This CDR3 is CASSSTATATNEKLFF. Written as DNA, the CDR3 is TGTGCCAGCAGTTCGACAGCGACCGCAACTAATGAAAAACTGTTTTTT.

This clonotype turned up a few times. V gene TRBV25-1 combines with J gene TRBJ2-3; the match to TRBD2 covers 10 bases. The CDR3 spans 15 residues. Trimming took 3 bases from V and 6 from J; bases not matched to a gene: 6. CDR1 MGHDK and CDR2 SYGVNS come from the germline V gene. CDR3 loop: CASSDLAGAGDTQYF. The CDR3 nucleotides are TGTGCCAGCAGTGATCTAGCGGGGGCGGGGGATACGCAGTATTTT.

This clonotype was detected a few times. V is TRBV28 and J is TRBJ2-2; TRBD2 agrees at 9 bases. J lost 3 bases, V lost 4 bases, and 6 bases had no gene match. This CDR3 has 16 residues. Germline values: CDR1 MDHEN, CDR2 SYDVKM. The CDR3 protein is CASSCQRGEDTGELFF. In DNA, the CDR3 is TGTGCCAGCAGTTGCCAGCGGGGGGAGGACACCGGGGAGCTGTTTTTT.

In this sample, this clonotype turned up a few times. The genes are TRBV7-9 and TRBJ1-1, with 7 positions matching TRBD1. Germline CDR1 reads SEHNR; CDR2 reads FQNEAQ (reference sequence). The CDR3 contains 15 residues. V trimming: 5 bases; J trimming: 3 bases; junction bases outside the gene matches: 9. The CDR3 loop is CASSDPGTEDTEAFF. As DNA, the CDR3 is TGTGCCAGCAGCGACCCCGGGACAGAAGACACTGAAGCTTTCTTT.

This chain uses TRBV5-1 with TRBJ1-4; unclear D gene. The CDR3 loop spans 14 amino acids. CDR1 and CDR2 from the germline V gene are SGHRS and YFSETQ. Between the trimmed V and J ends, which lost 1 base and 6 bases, there was a span of 10 bases. CDR3 in DNA: TGCGCCAGCAGCTTGTCAGCTTCCCATGAAAAACTGTTTTTT. Amino acids: CASSLSASHEKLFF.

There are a few counts of this clonotype. This sequence joins TRBV12-3 or TRBV12-4 and TRBJ2-5, with 8 bases lining up with TRBD2. This CDR3 spans 14 amino acids. The J segment lost 1 base and the V segment lost 5 bases, leaving 3 bases of the junction unmatched. The CDR3 DNA reads as TGTGCCAGCAGTCCGCGGGGGGTCCAAGAGACCCAGTACTTC. This gives the protein CASSPRGVQETQYF.

This clonotype was seen only a few times. V usage is TRBV12-3 or TRBV12-4 and J usage is TRBJ2-2; TRBD2 aligns across 7 bases. CDR3 length: 15 amino acids. V shed 5 bases, J shed 2 bases, and the junction held 5 bases outside the gene matches. The CDR3 nucleotides are TGTGCCAGCAGTCCCGGGAGGCAAAACACCGGGGAGCTGTTTTTT. It encodes CASSPGRQNTGELFF.

This clonotype has a handful of counts. The chain is built from TRBV11-2 and TRBJ2-2; 14 bases agree with TRBD2. The germline V gene encodes CDR1 SGHAT and CDR2 FQNNGV. V gave up 5 bases and J gave up 3 bases; unmatched junction bases: 11. The CDR3 loop spans 19 amino acids. Here the CDR3 DNA reads TGTGCCAGCAGCGCGGGACTAGCGGGGGCGAACCGGGACACCGGGGAGCTGTTTTTT. It encodes CASSAGLAGANRDTGELFF. Combining the CDR3 with reference TRBV11-2 and TRBJ2-2 gives the whole variable domain EAGVAQSPRYKIIEKRQSVAFWCNPISGHATLYWYQQILGQGPKLLIQFQNNGVVDDSQLPKDRFSAERLKGVDSTLKIQPAKLEDSAVYLCASSAGLAGANRDTGELFFGEGSRLTVL.

There are a few counts of this clonotype. This chain links TRBV5-6 with TRBJ1-2; TRBD1 is a possible D gene (5 bases). Germline V gene lookup returns CDR1 SGHDT and CDR2 YYEEEE. V was shortened by 2 bases and J by 5 bases, with 19 bases between the two germline ends. This CDR3 has 16 amino acids. DNA of the CDR3: TGTGCCAGCAGCTTCCTAGGCTCACGGGGCCCATATGGCTACACCTTC. Its translation is CASSFLGSRGPYGYTF.

This clonotype was seen a few times. V usage is TRBV5-1 and J usage is TRBJ2-3, with 8 bases identical to TRBD1. V shed 3 bases, J shed 5 bases, and the junction held 8 bases outside the gene matches. Germline CDR1 reads SGHRS; CDR2 reads YFSETQ. The CDR3 contains 15 residues. The CDR3 spells CASSSRQGPGDTQYF. The DNA for the CDR3 is TGCGCCAGCAGCTCCAGACAGGGGCCGGGAGATACGCAGTATTTT.

This chain uses TRBV7-2 with TRBJ2-1, with D hard to call. Germline V gene data show CDR1 as SGHTA and CDR2 as FQGNSA. V lost 5 bases and J 6 bases, leaving 11 bases between the germline ends. The CDR3 extends over 13 amino acids. CDR3 in DNA: TGTGCCAGCAGCCGGGTCCCTAGCAATGAGCAGTTCTTC. It encodes CASSRVPSNEQFF.

The chain uses TRBV4-1 and TRBJ2-7, with a possible D match to TRBD2 (6 bases). The V and J ends lost 1 base and 0 bases respectively, with 13 bases between them. The CDR3 has 16 residues. In germline, CDR1 is MGHRA, CDR2 YSYEKL. CDR3 DNA: TGCGCCAGCAGCCAAGTAGCGGTGGGGGTCTCCTACGAGCAGTACTTC. Its translation: CASSQVAVGVSYEQYF.

This chain connects TRBV12-5 to TRBJ2-3, with 12 bases identical to TRBD2. The CDR3 totals 20 residues. The germline V gene has CDR1 LGHNT and CDR2 FRNRAP. The V gene end was trimmed by 5 bases and the J gene end by 3 bases; junction bases not matched to a gene: 18. The CDR3 loop is CASGPHQLAGGTGRTDTQYF. CDR3 nucleotides: TGTGCTAGTGGTCCTCACCAACTAGCGGGGGGAACGGGGAGGACAGATACGCAGTATTTT.

J is TRBJ1-2 and V is TRBV6-5, with D uncertain. Looked up from germline, CDR1 is MNHEY and CDR2 is SVGAGI. The V end lost 6 bases, the J end lost 8 bases, and 10 bases lay between the germline ends. This CDR3 region has 11 residues. The CDR3 loop reads CASRSFAGYTF. The CDR3 nucleotides read TGTGCCAGCAGATCCTTCGCCGGCTACACCTTC.

The genes are TRBV6-5 and TRBJ2-7; D gene uncertain. Trimming pared 6 bases from V and 0 bases from J, leaving 15 bases between. The CDR3 runs 15 residues. The germline CDR1 and CDR2 sequences are MNHEY and SVGAGI. For the CDR3, the DNA is TGTGCCAGCAGAGACGATACACGAGTCTCCTACGAGCAGTACTTC. Its protein product is CASRDDTRVSYEQYF.

This chain joins TRBV5-1 and TRBJ1-4; D is ambiguous. Trimming cost V 0 bases and J 8 bases, with 11 bases left between them. CDR3 length: 14 amino acids. Germline-derived CDR1 and CDR2 are SGHRS and YFSETQ. CDR3: CASSLEGPGEKLFF. CDR3 nucleotides: TGCGCCAGCAGCTTGGAAGGGCCCGGGGAAAAACTGTTTTTT.

The sample holds a few counts of this clonotype. J is TRBJ1-1 and V is TRBV19, with unresolved D. The CDR3 loop spans 11 amino acids. V lost 5 bases and J 7 bases, leaving 8 bases between the germline ends. Per germline, CDR1 LNHDA and CDR2 SQIVND (reference sequence). The CDR3 nucleotides read TGTGCCAGTAGTCTCAGATATGAAGCTTTCTTT. Translated: CASSLRYEAFF.

At least ten counts were recorded for this clonotype. The rearrangement uses TRBV7-2 and TRBJ2-5; 12 positions match TRBD2. CDR1 and CDR2 (germline): SGHTA, FQGNSA. V lost 4 bases and J lost 5; bases outside the gene matches: 5. CDR3 length: 15 residues. The CDR3 nucleotides are TGTGCCAGCAGCTCGCTAGCGGGGGGGAGGGAGACCCAGTACTTC. It is translated as CASSSLAGGRETQYF.

In its sample, this clonotype was seen a few times. The gene calls are TRBV6-5 and TRBJ1-1; D is ambiguous. Germline CDR1 is MNHEY and CDR2 is SVGAGI. With 2 bases removed from V and 0 bases from J, the gap between germline ends came to 7 bases. The CDR3 is 14 residues long. CDR3 residues: CASSYRGMNTEAFF. CDR3 DNA sequence: TGTGCCAGCAGTTACCGGGGAATGAACACTGAAGCTTTCTTT.

This clonotype showed up just a few times. The chain employs TRBV6-5 and TRBJ1-2, with D unclear. V lost 6 bases to trimming and J lost 1 base, with 9 bases between them. This CDR3 contains 13 residues. Germline CDR1 and CDR2: MNHEY and SVGAGI. CDR3: CASSPTDNYGYTF. The CDR3 region has the DNA TGTGCCAGCAGCCCGACCGATAACTATGGCTACACCTTC.